This T cell receptor (beta chain) comes out of a study of blood T cell repertoires in COVID-19. In the study overall: The origin of the acute and convalescent COVID-19 samples was the United States, Italy and Spain.

Data came from immunoSEQ multiplex PCR; TCRdb stores just in-frame clones and leaves some out. Of approximately 54,000 clones in the sample, roughly 82% are singletons; the top ten hold about 15%. The CDR3 has 18 amino acids. Germline V gene data show CDR1 as SGHRS and CDR2 as YFSETQ. Trimming removed 2 bases from V and 0 bases from J; junction bases left unmatched: 8. The specimen was peripheral blood. The TCR originated in a human donor in a cohort sampled during active COVID-19. The V call is TRBV5-1, the J call TRBJ2-3; 11 bases line up with TRBD2. This chain's CDR3 is CASSFELAGAPSTDTQYF. For the CDR3, the DNA is TGCGCCAGCAGCTTCGAACTAGCGGGGGCCCCTAGCACAGATACGCAGTATTTT.